The T cell receptor beta chain under discussion was sequenced for a study of blood T cell repertoires in COVID-19 (dated by TCRdb to the early 2020s). Regarding the study in general: Collaborator samples came from the United States, Italy and Spain and covered acute and convalescent phases of COVID-19. The material from the prospective study consisted of cDNA or gDNA derived from T cells, B-cell-depleted T cells, or PBMCs. Deeply sampled blood TCRbeta repertoires from subjects exposed to, actively infected with, or recovered from COVID-19 were included in the dataset. The repertoires were made available in a free public database intended to serve as a resource for research on the immune response to SARS-CoV-2. The samples were drawn from the first 160 participants of the ongoing ImmuneRACE study and from 1,200 or so subjects provided by 6 global collaborators. A de-identified subject ID, COVID-19 status, age in years and sex were almost always included in the sample metadata. HLA class I and class II types, where available, came from metadata supplied by the sample provider rather than from assay-based typing. Results the study describes overall, beyond this receptor: How much clinical and demographic metadata was included differed by source and by participant, and the metadata was provided uncurated.

TCRbeta CDR3 regions were amplified from genomic DNA using the immunoSEQ Assay, a bias-controlled multiplex PCR. The original pipeline was this. Nucleated cell counts per sample were estimated from amplification of reference gene primers within the assay. Sequence reads were collapsed and filtered to measure the absolute abundance of every unique TCRbeta CDR3 rearrangement. Productive Simpson clonality was computed per sample as the square root of Simpson's diversity index over productive rearrangements. TCRdb re-hosts the immuneACCESS table, in-frame sequences only. Its copies lack some clones; in the studies checked, an unresolved V gene accounts for under half of them, and the cause for the rest is not known. That table supplies the V and J calls and clone size; D and trimming were determined from the DNA. The table for this sample lists 60,000 to 65,000 clones; 60% to 85% of them were counted only once. Together, the top ten hold 45% to 65% of the sample.

To note about this clone: Its antigen is still unknown. Base qualities are not at hand, and no much larger clone is one base apart.

Each collaborating institution followed its own protocols to collect whole blood in K2EDTA tubes. Collaborator samples were shipped for TCRbeta analysis as frozen whole blood, isolated PBMCs, or DNA extracted from either sample type. The CDR3, from cysteine to phenylalanine, totals 16 residues. The retained sequence is limited to the CDR3, 48 bases, with the frame set at the first base. V and J are trimmed by 3 bases and 0 bases, and the gene matches miss 6 bases of the junction. CDR1 and CDR2, looked up from the germline V gene, are KGHSH and LQKENI. The chain uses TRBV18 and TRBJ2-7, and 9 junction bases match TRBD1. Sequencing used peripheral blood. This TCR came from a woman aged 80 or over with acute or convalescent COVID-19. The CDR3 in this case is CASSPSGTGNSYEQYF. The DNA sequence is as follows: TGTGCCAGCTCACCTTCTGGGACAGGGAACTCCTACGAGCAGTACTTC.